The 21 T cell receptor beta chains listed next were all sequenced from one sample in a study of technical replicates of blood from a few donors. Profiled with immunoSEQ multiplex PCR; TCRdb holds only in-frame clones, not every one. The table includes about 100,000 clones, nearly 96% detected once. Sequenced: T cells isolated from PBMCs. The receptors come from a human donor in good health.

The chain has TRBV2 and TRBJ2-1; 9 nucleotides match TRBD2. With V trimmed by 4 bases and J by 5 bases, 12 bases remained unmatched. Germline V gives CDR1 SNHLY, CDR2 FYNNEI. The CDR3 runs to 17 residues. The CDR3 sequence: CASSVENSGSLDNEQFF. The CDR3 DNA is TGTGCCAGCAGTGTTGAGAATAGCGGGAGTCTCGACAATGAGCAGTTCTTC.

The V gene is TRBV5-8, the J gene TRBJ1-2; D unresolved. V was pared by 1 base and J by 4 bases, with 14 bases between. Germline V lookup: CDR1 SGHTS, CDR2 YDEGEE. The CDR3 spans 15 residues. CDR3 coding DNA: TGTGCCAGCAGCTTGACTTCGACTTTTGGCTATGGCTACACCTTC. Translated: CASSLTSTFGYGYTF.

The V gene is TRBV10-2, the J gene TRBJ2-7, with 9 bases aligning to TRBD1. Germline V gene data show CDR1 as WSHSY and CDR2 as SAAADI. There are 14 residues in the CDR3. V lost 1 base and J lost 6; bases outside the gene matches: 4. The CDR3 protein is CASSELGQGVEQYF. Here the CDR3 DNA reads TGCGCCAGCAGTGAGTTGGGACAGGGAGTCGAGCAGTACTTC.

The rearrangement uses TRBV5-1 and TRBJ2-7, with TRBD1 matching over 8 bases. J was trimmed by 6 bases and V by 3 bases; bases with no gene match: 11. Per germline, CDR1 SGHRS and CDR2 YFSETQ. The CDR3 contains 15 residues. The DNA of the CDR3 is TGCGCCAGCAGCTCTTTGAACGGGACAGGAGTCGAGCAGTACTTC. Translated, it gives CASSSLNGTGVEQYF.

The chain links TRBV7-8 to TRBJ2-1; 8 bases map to TRBD2. CDR3 length: 13 residues. Germline V gene sequence: CDR1 SGHVS, CDR2 FQNEAQ. Trimming at V came to 5 bases and at J to 9 bases, leaving 6 bases not matched to a gene. CDR3 DNA: TGTGCCAGCAGCCCCCCCGGGGGGGGTGAGCAGTTCTTC. Its translation is CASSPPGGGEQFF.

The chain uses TRBV7-8 and TRBJ1-5; tentative D call: TRBD1 (5 bases). V lost 3 bases and J lost 3, with 33 bases in between. The CDR3 length is 22 residues. CDR1 is SGHVS and CDR2 is FQNEAQ in the germline V gene. The DNA of the CDR3 is TGTGCCAGCAGCTTTGTCAGGGCTGGGTTACCTACCAAGTCCACCGACAATCAGCCCCAGCATTTT. Translated: CASSFVRAGLPTKSTDNQPQHF.

This sequence joins TRBV5-1 and TRBJ2-5; 7 nucleotides agree with TRBD1. Germline CDR1 and CDR2: SGHRS and YFSETQ. With V trimmed by 5 bases and J by 1 base, 8 bases remained unmatched. This CDR3 comprises 15 residues. For the CDR3, the DNA is TGCGCCAGCAGTTTAGGACAGGCCACCCAAGAGACCCAGTACTTC. Residues: CASSLGQATQETQYF.

This clone was observed once. V is TRBV2 and J is TRBJ2-7; D is perhaps TRBD1 (5 bases). This CDR3 is 13 amino acids long. Trimming removed 11 bases from V and 4 bases from J, with 18 bases in between. Germline CDR1 reads SNHLY; CDR2 reads FYNNEI. DNA of the CDR3: TGTGCCCTCCGGGCAGGGCATGATTACGAGCAGTACTTC. It yields the protein CALRAGHDYEQYF.

The V and J genes are TRBV6-5 and TRBJ1-2; the match to TRBD1 covers 12 bases. In germline, CDR1 is MNHEY, CDR2 SVGAGI. The CDR3 consists of 13 residues. After removal of 7 bases from V and 9 bases from J, the junction contained 6 bases not matched to a gene. The CDR3 here is CASNMGTGGRYTF. The DNA for the CDR3 is TGTGCCAGCAATATGGGGACAGGGGGCCGCTACACCTTC.

This chain connects TRBV19 to TRBJ1-1; D is unresolved. The CDR3 is made up of 12 amino acids. V was clipped by 8 bases and J by 3 bases, with 10 bases between them. Germline CDR1 reads LNHDA; CDR2 reads SQIVND (reference sequence). The CDR3 sequence: CASAQAYTEAFF. The CDR3 region has the DNA TGTGCCAGTGCCCAAGCATACACTGAAGCTTTCTTT.

The CDR3 bases are TGTGCCAGCAGGCAGGGTACCCATGGCTACACCTTC. It yields the protein CASRQGTHGYTF. The V and J genes are TRBV2 and TRBJ1-2, with D maybe TRBD1 (5 bases). Germline CDR1 SNHLY, CDR2 FYNNEI. The CDR3 totals 12 residues. V lost 6 bases and J lost 6, with 11 bases in between.

The chain recombines TRBV9 with TRBJ2-7, with D possibly matching TRBD2 (6 bases). V was cut by 1 base and J by 3 bases, with 14 bases left in between. Per germline, CDR1 SGDLS and CDR2 YYNGEE. The CDR3 is made up of 15 amino acids. This CDR3 reads CASSVHEGLSYEQYF. CDR3 DNA: TGTGCCAGCAGCGTACACGAGGGACTCAGCTACGAGCAGTACTTC.

The V call is TRBV5-1, the J call TRBJ2-7; tentative D call: TRBD2 (6 bases). CDR1 is SGHRS, CDR2 YFSETQ, per germline. V lost 4 bases and J 2 bases, leaving 13 bases between the germline ends. The length of the CDR3 is 14 residues. CDR3 DNA: TGCGCCAGCAGCCTACGGGACTCGCCCTACGAGCAGTACTTC. Translated: CASSLRDSPYEQYF. Looking up the rest from reference TRBV5-1 and TRBJ2-7 gives the full variable domain: KAGVTQTPRYLIKTRGQQVTLSCSPISGHRSVSWYQQTPGQGLQFLFEYFSETQRNKGNFPGRFSGRQFSNSRSEMNVSTLELGDSALYLCASSLRDSPYEQYFGPGTRLTVT.

The chain's CDR3 is CASSLGTASSYNSPLHF. CDR3 sequence (DNA): TGTGCCAGCAGCTTGGGGACAGCGAGCTCCTATAATTCACCCCTCCACTTT. The chain recombines TRBV7-9 with TRBJ1-6; 7 bases match TRBD1. The germline CDR1 and CDR2 sequences are SEHNR and FQNEAQ (reference sequence). V lost 3 bases and J lost 0; bases outside the gene matches: 5. The CDR3 contains 17 residues.

The chain uses TRBV6-1 and TRBJ1-3; a weak D match, TRBD1 (6 bases). CDR1 and CDR2 (germline): MNHNS, SASEGT. Trimming pared 5 bases from V and 0 bases from J, leaving 8 bases between. The CDR3 is 14 amino acids. The CDR3 sequence is CASSPQGSGNTIYF. The CDR3 bases are TGTGCCAGCAGTCCACAGGGCTCTGGAAACACCATATATTTT.

The V gene is TRBV7-2, the J gene TRBJ2-3; 9 bases map to TRBD1. In germline, CDR1 is SGHTA, CDR2 FQGNSA. V shed 6 bases, J shed 2 bases, and the junction held 6 bases outside the gene matches. This CDR3 spans 15 amino acids. The CDR3 loop is CASSRDRAPTDTQYF. The CDR3 region has the DNA TGTGCCAGCAGTCGGGACAGGGCCCCCACAGATACGCAGTATTTT.

The CDR3 region is CASSLVGQGLNTEAFF. The CDR3 nucleotides read TGTGCCAGCAGCTTAGTGGGACAGGGATTGAACACTGAAGCTTTCTTT. V is TRBV11-2 and J is TRBJ1-1; 9 nucleotides agree with TRBD1. The trim removed 1 base at V and 0 bases at J, leaving 3 bases unmatched. The CDR3 runs to 16 residues. Germline loops: CDR1 SGHAT, CDR2 FQNNGV. Filled out from reference TRBV11-2 and TRBJ1-1, the complete variable domain reads EAGVAQSPRYKIIEKRQSVAFWCNPISGHATLYWYQQILGQGPKLLIQFQNNGVVDDSQLPKDRFSAERLKGVDSTLKIQPAKLEDSAVYLCASSLVGQGLNTEAFFGQGTRLTVV.

V usage is TRBV6-1 and J usage is TRBJ1-5; D uncertain. The CDR3 extends over 15 amino acids. V lost 4 bases, J lost 5 bases, and 15 bases lay in between. Germline V gene lookup returns CDR1 MNHNS and CDR2 SASEGT. CDR3 sequence (DNA): TGTGCCAGCAGTGCATCACCACGGCGGGATCAGCCCCAGCATTTT. Residues: CASSASPRRDQPQHF.

The chain has TRBV6-6 and TRBJ1-2; TRBD1 matches at 10 bases. This CDR3 has 14 amino acids. Germline V CDR1 and CDR2: MNHNY, SVGAGI (reference sequence). V lost 7 bases, J lost 7 bases, and 9 bases stayed unmatched. The CDR3: CASINRWDRGGYTF. CDR3 DNA sequence: TGTGCCAGCATTAACCGGTGGGACAGGGGTGGCTACACCTTC.

The V and J genes are TRBV30 and TRBJ2-1, with D tentatively TRBD1 (5 bases). In germline, CDR1 is GTSNPN, CDR2 SVGIG (reference sequence). V was clipped by 0 bases and J by 0 bases, with 24 bases between them. CDR3 length: 20 amino acids. CDR3 bases: TGTGCCTGGAGTGTAACCCCCACTTCAGGGATTCGAAGCTCCTACAATGAGCAGTTCTTC. Translating it yields CAWSVTPTSGIRSSYNEQFF.

The J gene is TRBJ2-1, the V gene TRBV28, with TRBD1 matching 7 bases. The CDR3 spans 15 residues. The trim removed 6 bases at V and 8 bases at J, leaving 13 bases unmatched. Per germline, CDR1 MDHEN and CDR2 SYDVKM. CDR3 in DNA: TGTGCCAGCAGCCTCATTGACAGGGAAGGCGATGAGCAGTTCTTC. Translating gives CASSLIDREGDEQFF.